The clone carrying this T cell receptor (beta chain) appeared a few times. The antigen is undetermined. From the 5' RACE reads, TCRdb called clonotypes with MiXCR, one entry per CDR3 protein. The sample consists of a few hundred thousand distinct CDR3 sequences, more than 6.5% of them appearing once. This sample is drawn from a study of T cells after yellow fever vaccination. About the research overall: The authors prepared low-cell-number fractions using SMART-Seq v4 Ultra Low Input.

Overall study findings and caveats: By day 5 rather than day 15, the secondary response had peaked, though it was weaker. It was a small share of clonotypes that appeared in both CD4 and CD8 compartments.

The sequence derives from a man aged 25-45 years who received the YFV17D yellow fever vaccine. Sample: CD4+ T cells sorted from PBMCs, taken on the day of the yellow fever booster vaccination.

The CDR3 sequence is CATSGAGQETQYF. DNA for the CDR3: TGTGCCACCAGTGGAGCAGGTCAAGAGACCCAGTACTTC. The J gene is TRBJ2-5, the V gene TRBV24-1; D is undetermined. The CDR3 contains 13 residues. V was shortened by 5 bases and J by 2 bases, with 8 bases between the two germline ends. Looked up from germline, CDR1 is KGHDR and CDR2 is SFDVKD.